Below, 31 T cell receptor beta chains from the same sample are listed, as sequenced in a study of blood T cells in healthy people across ages. A second PCR, run for roughly 6 to 11 cycles, used a sample-barcoded 5' primer plus a J-beta primer mix. Using its own MiXCR run on the 5' RACE reads, TCRdb lists one record per CDR3 protein. The repertoire consists of 600,000 to 850,000 distinct CDR3 sequences, with roughly 47% occurring once and the leading ten covering 20% to 25%. The material sequenced was blood. Source of these receptors: a woman aged 55-69 years in good health.

The V and J genes are TRBV5-1 and TRBJ2-5; 11 bases align to TRBD2. The CDR3 is 17 amino acids. In germline, CDR1 is SGHRS, CDR2 YFSETQ. The junction had 8 bases not matched to a gene; V was cut back by 4 bases and J by 0 bases. This CDR3 reads CASSGGLADRNQETQYF. The CDR3, as DNA: TGCGCCAGCAGCGGGGGACTAGCGGATAGGAACCAAGAGACCCAGTACTTC.

The rearrangement uses TRBV29-1 and TRBJ2-1; 9 bases agree with TRBD2. Trimming removed 5 bases from V and 5 bases from J; junction bases left unmatched: 19. The V gene's germline CDR1 is SQVTM and CDR2 ANQGSEA. The CDR3 runs 18 residues. The CDR3 region is CSVRATSVAGGPNNEQFF. CDR3 nucleotides: TGCAGCGTTCGGGCTACCTCTGTTGCGGGAGGGCCGAACAATGAGCAGTTCTTC.

In this sample, this clonotype turned up once. The chain has TRBV7-8 and TRBJ1-5, with TRBD1 as a possible D gene (5 bases). Germline values: CDR1 SGHVS, CDR2 FQNEAQ. V was trimmed by 3 bases and J by 5 bases, leaving 20 bases between them. The CDR3 is 17 amino acids. In nucleotides, the CDR3 is TGTGCCAGCAGCTTGTATGGGCGGGACCGACGCTATCAGCCCCAGCATTTT. The encoded protein is CASSLYGRDRRYQPQHF.

Points on this clonotype: This may arise from a read error, as a much more abundant clone is one base away. The gene calls are TRBV29-1 and TRBJ2-6, with D possibly matching TRBD2 (5 bases). V was pared by 8 bases and J by 0 bases, with 14 bases between. The CDR3 consists of 15 residues. CDR1 and CDR2 (germline): SQVTM, ANQGSEA. The CDR3 sequence is CSTRTVSSGANVLTF. DNA of the CDR3: TGCAGCACTAGGACCGTAAGCTCTGGGGCCAACGTCCTGACTTTC. The full variable domain, in which reference TRBV29-1 and TRBJ2-6 provide the parts outside the CDR3, is SAVISQKPSRDICQRGTSLTIQCQVDSQVTMMFWYRQQPGQSLTLIATANQGSEATYESGFVIDKFPISRPNLTFSTLTVSNMSPEDSSIYLCSTRTVSSGANVLTFGAGSRLTVL.

This clonotype was detected many times. The chain couples TRBV18 to TRBJ1-1; D is undetermined. V lost 8 bases and J 0 bases, leaving 13 bases between the germline ends. The CDR3 totals 14 residues. Germline CDR1 and CDR2: KGHSH and LQKENI. The CDR3 sequence is CASSPGGMNTEAFF. The CDR3, as DNA: TGTGCCAGCAGCCCAGGCGGAATGAACACTGAAGCTTTCTTT.

This chain connects TRBV20-1 to TRBJ2-1; D might be TRBD1 (5 bases). The CDR3 loop spans 13 amino acids. V shed 3 bases and J shed 3 bases, with 9 bases lying between them. Per germline, CDR1 DFQATT and CDR2 SNEGSKA (reference sequence). CDR3 in amino acids: CSASSQGYNEQFF. The CDR3 DNA is TGCAGTGCTAGTTCTCAGGGCTACAATGAGCAGTTCTTC.

The chain joins TRBV20-1 to TRBJ2-1; D may be TRBD2 (6 bases). V was shortened by 1 base and J by 5 bases, with 12 bases between the two germline ends. Germline CDR1 reads DFQATT; CDR2 reads SNEGSKA (reference sequence). The CDR3 has 14 residues. This CDR3 is CSARAPPGDNEQFF. Here the CDR3 DNA reads TGCAGTGCTAGAGCCCCCCCGGGGGACAATGAGCAGTTCTTC.

This clonotype was seen at least ten times. The rearrangement uses TRBV10-3 and TRBJ1-2; unclear D gene. V was shortened by 2 bases and J by 4 bases, with 8 bases between the two germline ends. The CDR3 spans 13 residues. CDR1 is ENHRY and CDR2 is SYGVKD in the germline V gene. CDR3 DNA: TGTGCCATCAGTGAGGGTTTCAGCTATGGCTACACCTTC. Translated: CAISEGFSYGYTF.

J is TRBJ2-3 and V is TRBV20-1; no reliable D call. V was trimmed by 1 base and J by 0 bases, leaving 14 bases between them. Germline CDR1 reads DFQATT; CDR2 reads SNEGSKA (reference sequence). This CDR3 spans 16 amino acids. Here the CDR3 DNA reads TGCAGTGCTAGAGCGTCAGAGTTTACTAGCACAGATACGCAGTATTTT. It encodes CSARASEFTSTDTQYF.

The gene calls are TRBV3-1 and TRBJ2-5; D remains unclear. V was cut by 0 bases and J by 5 bases, with 10 bases left in between. Germline-derived CDR1 and CDR2 are LGHDT and YNNKEL (reference sequence). This CDR3 comprises 14 residues. The CDR3 DNA reads TGTGCCAGCAGCCAAGAAACGCCTCAGGAGACCCAGTACTTC. Translation gives CASSQETPQETQYF.

This chain links TRBV2 with TRBJ2-1; D gene uncertain. The V end lost 6 bases, the J end lost 13 bases, and 16 bases lay between the germline ends. The length of the CDR3 is 12 residues. The V gene's germline CDR1 is SNHLY and CDR2 FYNNEI. CDR3 nucleotide sequence: TGTGCCAGCAGCACTATCCGGAAGACCCAGTTCTTC. It encodes CASSTIRKTQFF. The full variable domain, its missing parts supplied by reference TRBV2 and TRBJ2-1, is EPEVTQTPSHQVTQMGQEVILRCVPISNHLYFYWYRQILGQKVEFLVSFYNNEISEKSEIFDDQFSVERPDGSNFTLKIRSTKLEDSAMYFCASSTIRKTQFFGPGTRLTVL.

The V gene is TRBV9, the J gene TRBJ2-7, with a tentative D call TRBD2 (5 bases). The CDR3 contains 13 residues. V was clipped by 2 bases and J by 7 bases, with 13 bases between them. Germline V gene lookup returns CDR1 SGDLS and CDR2 YYNGEE. The CDR3 sequence: CASSVEDSGEQYF. For the CDR3, the DNA is TGTGCCAGCAGCGTGGAAGACTCGGGGGAGCAGTACTTC.

The chain carries TRBV7-3 and TRBJ2-3, with 7 bases fitting TRBD2. CDR3 length equals 15 residues. Germline V CDR1 and CDR2: SGHTA, FQGTGA. The V gene end was trimmed by 5 bases and the J gene end by 0 bases; junction bases not matched to a gene: 5. CDR3 sequence reads: CASSPAGVSTDTQYF. CDR3 sequence (DNA): TGTGCCAGCAGCCCCGCGGGGGTGAGCACAGATACGCAGTATTTT.

This chain connects TRBV20-1 to TRBJ2-5; TRBD1 aligns across 9 bases. The germline V gene has CDR1 DFQATT and CDR2 SNEGSKA (reference sequence). V lost 3 bases, J lost 5 bases, and 4 bases stayed unmatched. The CDR3 sequence is 13 residues long. CDR3 protein: CSARGQGWETQYF. The CDR3 bases are TGCAGTGCTAGGGGACAGGGCTGGGAGACCCAGTACTTC.

Details on this clonotype: This sequence may be a read error, since a much larger clone differs from it by one base. V is TRBV12-5 and J is TRBJ2-1; D is undetermined. V gave up 5 bases and J gave up 1 base, with 9 bases separating them. CDR1 and CDR2 from the germline V gene are LGHNT and FRNRAP. The CDR3 totals 14 residues. The CDR3 here is CASGVAVSYNEQFF. The DNA for the CDR3 is TGTGCTAGTGGTGTGGCGGTTTCCTACAATGAGCAGTTCTTC.

The rearrangement links TRBV7-8 to TRBJ2-5, with TRBD1 matching 9 bases. The DNA end is a closer match to TRBJ2-7, so the J assignment may be wrong. Germline CDR1 reads SGHVS; CDR2 reads FQNEAQ. The CDR3 consists of 15 residues. CDR3 in amino acids: CASSGRQGVAYEQYF. The DNA for the CDR3 is TGTGCCAGCAGCGGGAGACAGGGGGTAGCCTACGAGCAGTACTTC.

The genes are TRBV3-1 and TRBJ1-1; D unclear. The CDR3 covers 12 residues. Germline assignment: CDR1 LGHDT and CDR2 YNNKEL (reference sequence). With 5 bases removed from V and 1 base from J, the gap between germline ends came to 5 bases. The DNA for the CDR3 is TGTGCCAGCAGCACCCAGAACACTGAAGCTTTCTTT. Its protein is CASSTQNTEAFF.

V gene TRBV28 combines with J gene TRBJ1-4, with a weak D call TRBD1 (5 bases). Germline V CDR1 and CDR2: MDHEN, SYDVKM. With 5 bases removed from V and 16 bases from J, the gap between germline ends came to 20 bases. CDR3 length equals 13 residues. CDR3 amino acids: CASSRRDSPMWFF. DNA for the CDR3: TGTGCCAGCAGTCGCCGGGACTCCCCCATGTGGTTTTTT.

The chain uses TRBV20-1 and TRBJ2-5; 8 bases match TRBD1. The CDR3 length is 16 residues. The V segment lost 0 bases and the J segment 2 bases; nucleotides outside the gene matches: 8. CDR1 is DFQATT, CDR2 SNEGSKA, per germline (reference sequence). CDR3 amino acids: CSARDIRTGYQETQYF. The DNA of the CDR3 is TGCAGTGCTAGAGATATCAGGACAGGGTATCAAGAGACCCAGTACTTC.

Points on this clonotype: This may stem from a read error, because a much larger clone lies one nucleotide away. J is TRBJ2-3 and V is TRBV15; possibly TRBD2 for D (7 bases). Germline V gene data show CDR1 as LNHNV and CDR2 as YYDKDF (reference sequence). CDR3 length equals 17 residues. The DNA for the CDR3 is TGTGCCGCCAGCAGAGCCCGAAACGGGGGGCCCACAGATACGCAGTATTTT. It is translated as CAASRARNGGPTDTQYF.

J is TRBJ2-2 and V is TRBV7-9; D not resolved. Germline V gene sequence: CDR1 SEHNR, CDR2 FQNEAQ (reference sequence). This CDR3 region has 14 residues. V was shortened by 8 bases and J by 6 bases, with 16 bases between the two germline ends. CDR3 DNA: TGTGCCAGCGGCCCGGCGTCGGGCTCCGGGGAGCTGTTTTTT. Amino acid sequence: CASGPASGSGELFF.

The CDR3 DNA reads as TGTGCCAGCAGCTTGGGGCAGGGGAGGAACATTCAGTACTTC. Amino acids: CASSLGQGRNIQYF. The rearrangement joins TRBV5-4 to TRBJ2-4; possibly TRBD1 or TRBD2 for D (6 bases each). From germline, CDR1 is SGHNT and CDR2 YYREEE (reference sequence). Trimming shortened V by 0 bases and J by 7 bases, and 11 bases separated the two germline ends. The CDR3 runs 14 residues.

Remarks on this clonotype: This may be a read error, as it is one base from a much larger clone. This chain connects TRBV11-2 to TRBJ2-5; D may be TRBD2 (6 bases). Germline CDR1 reads SGHAT; CDR2 reads FQNNGV. The ends were cut back, 6 bases at V and 2 bases at J, with 16 bases in the middle. The length of the CDR3 is 15 residues. The CDR3: CASSSVADYQETQYF. CDR3 sequence (DNA): TGTGCCAGCAGTTCAGTAGCGGATTATCAAGAGACCCAGTACTTC.

About this clonotype itself: The junction departs from germline at one end; a sequencing error may be responsible. The chain couples TRBV28 to TRBJ1-5; 7 bases are a match to TRBD1. Per the germline V gene, CDR1 is MDHEN and CDR2 is SYDVKM. The length of the CDR3 is 17 residues. The CDR3 region has the DNA TGTGCTAGCAGTTCCTATCCAGGGGGAATAAGCAATCAGCCCCAGCATTTT. It encodes CASSSYPGGISNQPQHF.

The CDR3 nucleotides read TGTGCCAGCAGCTCGTCAACCAGGGCTCAGCCCCAGCATTTT. Translation: CASSSSTRAQPQHF. This sequence joins TRBV7-2 and TRBJ1-5, with a possible D match to TRBD1 (5 bases). V dropped 4 bases and J dropped 6 bases, with 13 bases sitting between them. The CDR3 covers 14 residues. CDR1 and CDR2 (germline): SGHTA, FQGNSA.

The CDR3 is CASSVGQGASNEQFF. Written as DNA, the CDR3 is TGTGCCAGCAGCGTAGGACAGGGGGCCAGCAATGAGCAGTTCTTC. The chain employs TRBV9 and TRBJ2-1; the match to TRBD1 covers 10 bases. The CDR3 covers 15 residues. The germline V gene encodes CDR1 SGDLS and CDR2 YYNGEE. V lost 0 bases, J lost 6 bases, and 3 bases stayed unmatched.

There are a few counts of this clonotype. The chain has TRBV12-3 or TRBV12-4 and TRBJ1-4, with 8 nucleotides matching TRBD1. The junction had 10 bases not matched to a gene; V was cut back by 3 bases and J by 7 bases. The CDR3 totals 16 residues. CDR3 DNA sequence: TGTGCCAGCAGTTTTTTTCCCCCCGGACAGGGTGAAAAACTGTTTTTT. Translated: CASSFFPPGQGEKLFF.

The chain links TRBV28 to TRBJ2-5; tentatively, D is TRBD2 (5 bases). V was trimmed by 5 bases and J by 3 bases, leaving 10 bases between them. CDR1 and CDR2 from the germline V gene are MDHEN and SYDVKM. This CDR3 is built from 13 residues. The CDR3 DNA is TGTGCCAGCAGTCAATCAGCGGAAGAGACCCAGTACTTC. Translated, it gives CASSQSAEETQYF.

This clonotype was observed a handful of times. This chain links TRBV5-1 with TRBJ2-7; 7 nucleotides agree with TRBD1. The ends lost 0 bases at V and 4 bases at J; junction bases unmatched: 7. Germline V gene data show CDR1 as SGHRS and CDR2 as YFSETQ. This CDR3 comprises 15 residues. CDR3 region: CASSLAAGTAYEQYF. CDR3 DNA sequence: TGCGCCAGCAGCTTGGCCGCCGGGACAGCTTACGAGCAGTACTTC.

This clonotype was seen a handful of times. V usage is TRBV20-1 and J usage is TRBJ2-7; tentative D call: TRBD2 (6 bases). V was shortened by 3 bases and J by 5 bases, with 14 bases between the two germline ends. The V gene's germline CDR1 is DFQATT and CDR2 SNEGSKA (reference sequence). This CDR3 has 13 amino acids. CDR3 loop: CSARSWREDEQYF. CDR3 nucleotide sequence: TGCAGTGCTAGGTCTTGGAGGGAGGACGAGCAGTACTTC.

V gene TRBV6-4 combines with J gene TRBJ2-3; 7 bases are a match to TRBD2. Germline assignment: CDR1 MRHNA and CDR2 SNTAGT. Trimming at V came to 3 bases and at J to 1 base, leaving 7 bases not matched to a gene. The CDR3 is 16 amino acids. The chain's CDR3 is CASSDLAEGGTDTQYF. The CDR3 nucleotides read TGTGCCAGCAGTGATCTAGCGGAGGGAGGCACAGATACGCAGTATTTT.